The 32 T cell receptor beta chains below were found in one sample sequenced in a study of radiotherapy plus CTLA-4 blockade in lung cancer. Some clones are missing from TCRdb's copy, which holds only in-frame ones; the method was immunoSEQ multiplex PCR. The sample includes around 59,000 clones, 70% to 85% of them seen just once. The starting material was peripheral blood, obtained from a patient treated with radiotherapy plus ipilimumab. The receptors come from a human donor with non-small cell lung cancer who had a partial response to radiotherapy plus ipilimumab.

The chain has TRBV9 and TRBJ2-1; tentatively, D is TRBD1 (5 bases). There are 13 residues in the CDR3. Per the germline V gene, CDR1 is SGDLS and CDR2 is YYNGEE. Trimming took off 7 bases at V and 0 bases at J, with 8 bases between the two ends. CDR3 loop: CASGAFSYNEQFF. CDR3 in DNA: TGTGCCAGCGGGGCTTTCTCCTACAATGAGCAGTTCTTC.

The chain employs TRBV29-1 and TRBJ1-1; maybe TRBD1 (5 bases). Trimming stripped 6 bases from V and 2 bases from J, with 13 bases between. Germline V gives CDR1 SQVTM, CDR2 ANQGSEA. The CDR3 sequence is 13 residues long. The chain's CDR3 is CSVARVSNTEAFF. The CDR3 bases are TGCAGCGTCGCCAGGGTCTCAAACACTGAAGCTTTCTTT.

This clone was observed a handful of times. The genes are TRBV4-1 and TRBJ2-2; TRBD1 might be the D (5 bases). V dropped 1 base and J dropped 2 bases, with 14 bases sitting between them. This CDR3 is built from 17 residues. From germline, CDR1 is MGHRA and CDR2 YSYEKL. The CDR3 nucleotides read TGCGCCAGCAGCCAAGGACAGACGATTACCAACACCGGGGAGCTGTTTTTT. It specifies CASSQGQTITNTGELFF.

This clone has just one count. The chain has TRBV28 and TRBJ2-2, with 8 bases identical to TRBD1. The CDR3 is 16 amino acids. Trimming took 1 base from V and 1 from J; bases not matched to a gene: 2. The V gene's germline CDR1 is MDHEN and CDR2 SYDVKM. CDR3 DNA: TGTGCCAGCAGTTTATTGGGACAGGAGAACACCGGGGAGCTGTTTTTT. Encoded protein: CASSLLGQENTGELFF. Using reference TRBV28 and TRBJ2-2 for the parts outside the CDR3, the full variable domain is DVKVTQSSRYLVKRTGEKVFLECVQDMDHENMFWYRQDPGLGLRLIYFSYDVKMKEKGDIPEGYSVSREKKERFSLILESASTNQTSMYLCASSLLGQENTGELFFGEGSRLTVL.

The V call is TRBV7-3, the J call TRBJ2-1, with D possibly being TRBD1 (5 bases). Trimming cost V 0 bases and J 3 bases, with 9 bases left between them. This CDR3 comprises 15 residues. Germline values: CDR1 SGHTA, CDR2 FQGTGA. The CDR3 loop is CASSLTAGNYNEQFF. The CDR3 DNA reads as TGTGCCAGCAGCTTAACGGCAGGGAACTACAATGAGCAGTTCTTC.

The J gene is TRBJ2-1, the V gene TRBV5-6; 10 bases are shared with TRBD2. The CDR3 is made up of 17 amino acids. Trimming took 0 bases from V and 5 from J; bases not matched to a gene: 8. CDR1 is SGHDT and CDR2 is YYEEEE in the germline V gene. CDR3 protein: CASSLALGLAGDNEQFF. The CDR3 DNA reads TGTGCCAGCAGCTTGGCCTTAGGGCTAGCGGGGGACAATGAGCAGTTCTTC.

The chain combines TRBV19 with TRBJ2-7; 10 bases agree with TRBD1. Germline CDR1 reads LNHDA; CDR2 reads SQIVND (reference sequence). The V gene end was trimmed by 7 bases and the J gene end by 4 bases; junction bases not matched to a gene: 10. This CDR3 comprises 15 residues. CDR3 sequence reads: CASNAPGQGRYEQYF. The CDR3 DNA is TGTGCCAGTAATGCCCCGGGACAGGGGCGGTACGAGCAGTACTTC.

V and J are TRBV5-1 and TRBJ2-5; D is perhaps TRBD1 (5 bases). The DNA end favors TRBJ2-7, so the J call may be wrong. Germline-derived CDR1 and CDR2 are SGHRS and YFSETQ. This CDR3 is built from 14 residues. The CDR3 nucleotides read TGCGCCAGCAGCCTTGAGACAGTCTACCCCGAGCAGTACTTC. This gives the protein CASSLETVYPEQYF.

CDR3 coding DNA: TGTGCCAGTAGTCCAAGGGGACAGGGATTTTCATCTGAAGCTTTCTTT. Amino acid sequence: CASSPRGQGFSSEAFF. V gene TRBV19 combines with J gene TRBJ1-1; TRBD1 aligns across 9 bases. The CDR3 runs to 16 residues. Germline trimming cut 5 bases from V and 6 bases from J; bases unmatched to any gene: 13. Germline CDR1 is LNHDA and CDR2 is SQIVND (reference sequence). Full variable domain (outside the CDR3, taken from reference TRBV19 and TRBJ1-1): DGGITQSPKYLFRKEGQNVTLSCEQNLNHDAMYWYRQDPGQGLRLIYYSQIVNDFQKGDIAEGYSVSREKKESFPLTVTSAQKNPTAFYLCASSPRGQGFSSEAFFGQGTRLTVV.

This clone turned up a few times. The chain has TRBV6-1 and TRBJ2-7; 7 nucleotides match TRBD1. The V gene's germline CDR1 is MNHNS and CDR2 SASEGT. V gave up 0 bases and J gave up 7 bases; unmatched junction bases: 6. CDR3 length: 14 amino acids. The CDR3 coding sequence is TGTGCCAGCAGTGAAGCTAGGGGGCCTAGGGAGCAGTACTTC. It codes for CASSEARGPREQYF.

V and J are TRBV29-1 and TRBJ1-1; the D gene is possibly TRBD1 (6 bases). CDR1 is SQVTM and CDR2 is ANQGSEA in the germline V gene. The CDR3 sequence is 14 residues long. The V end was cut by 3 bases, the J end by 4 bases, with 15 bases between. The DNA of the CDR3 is TGCAGCGTTGAGAGAAACGGCAGGGGCACTGAAGCTTTCTTT. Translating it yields CSVERNGRGTEAFF.

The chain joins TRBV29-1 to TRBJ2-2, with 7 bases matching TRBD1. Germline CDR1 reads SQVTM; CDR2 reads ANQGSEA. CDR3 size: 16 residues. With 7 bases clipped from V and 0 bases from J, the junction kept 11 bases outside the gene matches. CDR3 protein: CSAEGQGEANTGELFF. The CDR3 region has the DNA TGCAGCGCCGAAGGGCAGGGGGAAGCGAACACCGGGGAGCTGTTTTTT.

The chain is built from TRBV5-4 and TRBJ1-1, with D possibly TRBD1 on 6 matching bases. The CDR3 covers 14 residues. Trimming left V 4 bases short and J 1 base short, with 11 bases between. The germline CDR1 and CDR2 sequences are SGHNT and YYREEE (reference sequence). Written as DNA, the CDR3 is TGTGCCAGCAGCCAAGCGGACAGGAACACTGAAGCTTTCTTT. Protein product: CASSQADRNTEAFF.

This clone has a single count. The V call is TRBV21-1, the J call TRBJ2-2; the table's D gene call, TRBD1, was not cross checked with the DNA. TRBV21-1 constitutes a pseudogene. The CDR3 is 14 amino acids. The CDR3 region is CASSKSTDTGELFF. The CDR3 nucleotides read TGTGCCAGCAGCAAATCGACAGACACCGGGGAGCTGTTTTTT.

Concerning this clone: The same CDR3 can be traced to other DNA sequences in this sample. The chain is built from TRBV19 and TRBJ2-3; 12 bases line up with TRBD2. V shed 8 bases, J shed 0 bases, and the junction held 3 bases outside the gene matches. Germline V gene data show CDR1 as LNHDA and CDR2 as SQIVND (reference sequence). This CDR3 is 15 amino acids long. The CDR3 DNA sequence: TGTGCCAGTCGACTAGCGGGGGCTAGCACAGATACGCAGTATTTT. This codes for CASRLAGASTDTQYF.

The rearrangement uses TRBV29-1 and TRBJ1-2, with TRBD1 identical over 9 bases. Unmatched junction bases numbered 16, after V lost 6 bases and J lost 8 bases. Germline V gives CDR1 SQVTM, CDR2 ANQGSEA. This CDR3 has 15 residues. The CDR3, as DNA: TGCAGCGTCCCCGGGCGCGGACAGGGGACCAGGGGCTACACCTTC. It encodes CSVPGRGQGTRGYTF.

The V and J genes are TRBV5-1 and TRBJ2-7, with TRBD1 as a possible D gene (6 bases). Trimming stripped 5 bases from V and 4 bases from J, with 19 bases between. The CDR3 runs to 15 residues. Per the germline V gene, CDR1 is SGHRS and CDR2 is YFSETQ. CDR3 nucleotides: TGCGCCAGCAGGGAGTGGGCAGGGGCTGCTTACGAGCAGTACTTC. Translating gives CASREWAGAAYEQYF.

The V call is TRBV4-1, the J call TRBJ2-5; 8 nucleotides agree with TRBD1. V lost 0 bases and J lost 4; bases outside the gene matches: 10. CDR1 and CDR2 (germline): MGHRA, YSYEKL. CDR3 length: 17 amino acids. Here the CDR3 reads CASSQDRLGQGAETQYF. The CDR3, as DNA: TGCGCCAGCAGCCAAGATCGACTCGGTCAGGGGGCAGAGACCCAGTACTTC.

The CDR3 is CASSPGPGGTYGYTF. CDR3 in DNA: TGCGCCAGCAGCCCCGGACCGGGGGGTACCTATGGCTACACCTTC. This chain joins TRBV5-1 and TRBJ1-2, with a possible D match to TRBD1 (5 bases). CDR1 is SGHRS, CDR2 YFSETQ, per germline. The germline V and J ends were trimmed by 4 bases and 4 bases, with 17 bases remaining between them. The CDR3 runs 15 residues. Full variable domain (remainder filled in from reference TRBV5-1 and TRBJ1-2): KAGVTQTPRYLIKTRGQQVTLSCSPISGHRSVSWYQQTPGQGLQFLFEYFSETQRNKGNFPGRFSGRQFSNSRSEMNVSTLELGDSALYLCASSPGPGGTYGYTFGSGTRLTVV.

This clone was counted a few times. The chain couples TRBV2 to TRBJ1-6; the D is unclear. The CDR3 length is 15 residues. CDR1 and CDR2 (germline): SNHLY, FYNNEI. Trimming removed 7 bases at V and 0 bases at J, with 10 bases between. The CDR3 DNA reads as TGTGCCAGCAAAGACTCGAGCTCCTATAATTCACCCCTCCACTTT. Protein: CASKDSSSYNSPLHF.

The CDR3 is CASSYATGSGNTIYF. CDR3 DNA sequence: TGTGCCAGCAGTTACGCTACAGGATCTGGAAACACCATATATTTT. This chain joins TRBV6-5 and TRBJ1-3, with D possibly being TRBD1 (5 bases). Germline V gene data show CDR1 as MNHEY and CDR2 as SVGAGI. The CDR3 is 15 residues long. Trimming took off 2 bases at V and 1 base at J, with 9 bases between the two ends.

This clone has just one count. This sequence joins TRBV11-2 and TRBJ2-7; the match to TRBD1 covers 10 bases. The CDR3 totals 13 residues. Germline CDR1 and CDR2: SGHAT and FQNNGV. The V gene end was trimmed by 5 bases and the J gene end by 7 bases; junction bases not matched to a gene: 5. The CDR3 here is CASSDRGREEQYF. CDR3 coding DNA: TGTGCCAGCAGCGACAGGGGGCGAGAGGAGCAGTACTTC.

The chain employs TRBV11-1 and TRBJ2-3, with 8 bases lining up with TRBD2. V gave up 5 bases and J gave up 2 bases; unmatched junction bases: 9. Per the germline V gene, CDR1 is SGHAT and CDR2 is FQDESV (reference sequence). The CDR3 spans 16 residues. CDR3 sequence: CASSPFSGATTDTQYF. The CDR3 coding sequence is TGTGCCAGCAGCCCGTTTAGCGGGGCAACCACAGATACGCAGTATTTT.

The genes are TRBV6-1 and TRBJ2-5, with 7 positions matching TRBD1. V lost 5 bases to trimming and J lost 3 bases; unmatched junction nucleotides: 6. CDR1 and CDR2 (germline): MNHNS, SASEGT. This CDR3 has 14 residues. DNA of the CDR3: TGTGCCAGCAGTAAAACAGGGGTAGAAGAGACCCAGTACTTC. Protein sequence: CASSKTGVEETQYF.

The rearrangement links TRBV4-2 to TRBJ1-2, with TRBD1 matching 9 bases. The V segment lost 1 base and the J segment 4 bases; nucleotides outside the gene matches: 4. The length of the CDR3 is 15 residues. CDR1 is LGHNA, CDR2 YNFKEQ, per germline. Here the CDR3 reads CASSQGGQGPYGYTF. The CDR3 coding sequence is TGTGCCAGCAGCCAAGGGGGACAGGGACCCTATGGCTACACCTTC.

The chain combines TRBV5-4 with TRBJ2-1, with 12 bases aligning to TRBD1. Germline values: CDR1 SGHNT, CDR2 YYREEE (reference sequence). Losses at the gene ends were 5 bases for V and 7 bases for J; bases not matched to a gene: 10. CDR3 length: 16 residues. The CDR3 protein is CASSGSLGQGANEQFF. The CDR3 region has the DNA TGTGCCAGCAGTGGGAGTTTGGGACAGGGGGCGAATGAGCAGTTCTTC. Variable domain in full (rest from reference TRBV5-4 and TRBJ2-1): ETGVTQSPTHLIKTRGQQVTLRCSSQSGHNTVSWYQQALGQGPQFIFQYYREEENGRGNFPPRFSGLQFPNYSSELNVNALELDDSALYLCASSGSLGQGANEQFFGPGTRLTVL.

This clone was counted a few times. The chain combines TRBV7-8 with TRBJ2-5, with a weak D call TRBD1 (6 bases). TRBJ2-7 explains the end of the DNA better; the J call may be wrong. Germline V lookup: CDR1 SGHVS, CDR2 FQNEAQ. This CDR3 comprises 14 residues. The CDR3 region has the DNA TGTGCCAGCAGCTTAGGAAGGGGGAGCTACGAGCAGTACTTC. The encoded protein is CASSLGRGSYEQYF.

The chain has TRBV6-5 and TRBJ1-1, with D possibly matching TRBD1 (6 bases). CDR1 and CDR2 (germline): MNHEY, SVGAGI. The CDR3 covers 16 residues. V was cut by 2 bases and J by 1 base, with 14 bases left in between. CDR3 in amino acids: CASSYLGGAENTEAFF. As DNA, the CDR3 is TGTGCCAGCAGTTACCTCGGGGGGGCAGAGAACACTGAAGCTTTCTTT.

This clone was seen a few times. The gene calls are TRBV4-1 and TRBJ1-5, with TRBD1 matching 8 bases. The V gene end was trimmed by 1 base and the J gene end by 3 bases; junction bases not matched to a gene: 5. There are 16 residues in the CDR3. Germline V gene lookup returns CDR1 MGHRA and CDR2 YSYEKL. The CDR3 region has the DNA TGCGCCAGCAGCCAAGCTGACAGGGGCGCCAATCAGCCCCAGCATTTT. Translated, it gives CASSQADRGANQPQHF.

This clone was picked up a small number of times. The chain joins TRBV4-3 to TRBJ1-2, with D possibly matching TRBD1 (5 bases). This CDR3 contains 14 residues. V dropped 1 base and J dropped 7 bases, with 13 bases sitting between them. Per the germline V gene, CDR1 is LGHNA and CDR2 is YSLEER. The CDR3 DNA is TGCGCCAGCAGCCAAGGAGACGGGCAGGGTGGCTACACCTTC. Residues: CASSQGDGQGGYTF.

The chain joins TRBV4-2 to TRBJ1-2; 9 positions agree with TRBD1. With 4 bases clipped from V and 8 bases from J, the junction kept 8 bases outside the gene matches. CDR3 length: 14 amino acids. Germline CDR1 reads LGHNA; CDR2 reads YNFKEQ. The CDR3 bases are TGTGCCAGCAGCCCTAGGACAGGGGTGGAGGGCTACACCTTC. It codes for CASSPRTGVEGYTF.

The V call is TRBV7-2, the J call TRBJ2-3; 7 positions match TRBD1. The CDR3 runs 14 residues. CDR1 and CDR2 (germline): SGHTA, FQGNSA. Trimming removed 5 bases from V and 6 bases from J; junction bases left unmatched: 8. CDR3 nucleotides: TGTGCCAGCAGCAGGGACAGCCTCTCGGATACGCAGTATTTT. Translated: CASSRDSLSDTQYF.